This TCR beta chain was documented in a study of T-cell reconstitution after alpha-beta-depleted transplantation in children. Germline CDR1 DFQATT, CDR2 SNEGSKA (reference sequence). The junction had 16 bases not matched to a gene; V was cut back by 6 bases and J by 9 bases. CDR3 length equals 16 residues. Unique molecular identifiers were used to barcode this TCRbeta library. A single record per CDR3 protein comes from TCRdb applying MiXCR to the PCR reads. The sample shows a few hundred thousand distinct CDR3 sequences, 11% of them seen only once. This clonotype occurred many times. This sequence was found in a child under two years old with acute myeloid leukemia, due to receive a stem cell transplant. This material consisted of PBMCs, taken before TCRalphabeta/CD19-depleted stem cell transplant. The chain carries TRBV20-1 and TRBJ2-1; TRBD2 matches 11 bases. The CDR3 spells CSASRSLAGGQGEQFF. In nucleotides, the CDR3 is TGCAGTGCATCCAGGTCGCTAGCGGGAGGCCAGGGTGAGCAGTTCTTC.